The sequence of this TCR beta chain was determined in a study of blood T cell repertoires in COVID-19. Repertoires were generated with immunoSEQ multiplex PCR, while TCRdb's copy carries only in-frame clones and drops some. Of around 280,000 clones in the sample, about 90% are singletons; the top ten hold 2.1%. Trimming removed 3 bases from V and 4 bases from J, with 18 bases in between. CDR3 length: 16 residues. In germline, CDR1 is DFQATT, CDR2 SNEGSKA (reference sequence). This clonotype was sampled from a woman between 25 and 40 years old who had recovered from COVID-19. Sequenced input: peripheral blood. This chain links TRBV20-1 with TRBJ1-4, with D unresolved. CDR3: CSASPIGGQINEKLFF. In nucleotides, the CDR3 is TGCAGTGCTAGTCCTATCGGAGGGCAGATTAATGAAAAACTGTTTTTT.